The sequence of this T cell receptor (beta chain) was determined in a study of cytomegalovirus exposure and HLA in healthy donors. Study-wide findings and caveats: A list of 150 to 200 TCR beta chains associated with cytomegalovirus was given. For cytomegalovirus status, the classifier reportedly gave diagnoses with high specificity and sensitivity.

As regards this clone: The target antigen is unknown.

Trimming cost V 7 bases and J 5 bases; bases outside gene matches: 8. CDR1 and CDR2 from the germline V gene are WNHNN and SYGVQD (reference sequence). The CDR3 is made up of 14 amino acids. Libraries were prepared by immunoSEQ multiplex PCR; TCRdb keeps only in-frame clonotypes and omits some of them. The data hold about 130,000 clones, with around nine tenths observed a single time. The TCR was taken from a man aged 25-40 years in good health and CMV-seronegative. The sample was PBMCs. This chain connects TRBV10-1 to TRBJ2-7, with 10 bases aligning to TRBD1. CDR3 DNA sequence: TGCGCCAGCACCGGGGACAGGGGTTCCCACGAGCAGTACTTC. Translation: CASTGDRGSHEQYF.